The text below deals with one T cell receptor beta chain. Its antigen is not identified. These data are taken from a study of PD-1 blockade in classical Hodgkin lymphoma. Trimming stripped 0 bases from V and 11 bases from J, with 8 bases between. Germline V gives CDR1 MNHEY, CDR2 SMNVEV (reference sequence). This CDR3 is built from 13 residues. General study findings and limits: Diversity in CD4+ TCRs, unlike that measured in CD8+ TCRs, had risen significantly by C4D1.

Libraries were prepared by immunoSEQ multiplex PCR; TCRdb keeps only in-frame clonotypes and omits some of them. The sample has about 50,000 clones; 90% are singletons. The time point is: cycle 4 day 1 (C4D1), after more than five weeks of nivolumab. Following autologous stem cell transplantation, relapse occurred in every patient, and exposure to brentuximab vedotin varied. The chain uses TRBV27 and TRBJ1-6; D remains ambiguous. The clonotype was recovered from a human donor with classical Hodgkin lymphoma. The sample was peripheral blood mononuclear cells (PBMCs), taken before the fourth cycle of nivolumab. CDR3 coding DNA: TGTGCCAGCAGTTTATCAGGGAGGCCACCCCTCCACTTT. This codes for CASSLSGRPPLHF.